The 5 T cell receptor beta chains reported below all come from one sample, sequenced in a study of shared clonotypes between healthy human individuals. Method: immunoSEQ multiplex PCR; TCRdb's copy keeps in-frame clones and lacks some. This table holds roughly 1 million clones, roughly 80% found once. The material sequenced was memory CD4+ T cells sorted from blood. Subset here: CD45RA-negative fraction. Every receptor here comes from a young man in good health.

This clone was observed a single time. The chain employs TRBV5-1 and TRBJ2-2; D possibly corresponds to TRBD2 (6 bases). The CDR3 consists of 15 residues. Trimming took 2 bases from V and 8 from J, leaving 16 bases between them. Germline lookup yields CDR1 SGHRS and CDR2 YFSETQ. The DNA for the CDR3 is TGCGCCAGCAGCTTAGCTGACGGGAGAAGGGGGGAGCTGTTTTTT. Translated, it gives CASSLADGRRGELFF.

As for this clone: Other DNA sequences in this specimen translate into the identical CDR3. The gene calls are TRBV18 and TRBJ1-5; D remains ambiguous. The CDR3 covers 14 residues. Germline-derived CDR1 and CDR2 are KGHSH and LQKENI. Trimming took 2 bases from V and 1 from J, leaving 6 bases between them. The CDR3 is CASSPGPSNQPQHF. The CDR3 DNA reads TGTGCCAGCTCACCAGGACCGAGCAATCAGCCCCAGCATTTT.

V usage is TRBV19 and J usage is TRBJ2-1; TRBD2 matches 8 bases. Germline V CDR1 and CDR2: LNHDA, SQIVND (reference sequence). Trimming took 6 bases from V and 7 from J; bases not matched to a gene: 8. The CDR3 has 14 amino acids. The CDR3 nucleotides are TGTGCCAGTAGAGGAAGCGGGGGATCGAATGAGCAGTTCTTC. Residues: CASRGSGGSNEQFF.

This chain joins TRBV6-5 and TRBJ2-3; 10 nucleotides match TRBD1. The junction had 6 bases not matched to a gene; V was cut back by 6 bases and J by 3 bases. The CDR3 loop spans 15 amino acids. Germline CDR1 reads MNHEY; CDR2 reads SVGAGI. CDR3 DNA: TGTGCCAGCAGCGTGACAGGGGGCGTGACAGATACGCAGTATTTT. Protein: CASSVTGGVTDTQYF.

This clone was seen only a few times. The chain recombines TRBV18 with TRBJ1-4, with D possibly being TRBD1 (5 bases). From germline, CDR1 is KGHSH and CDR2 LQKENI. The CDR3 spans 14 residues. The ends were cut back, 0 bases at V and 11 bases at J, with 13 bases in the middle. CDR3 DNA: TGTGCCAGCTCACCACCGGACCTGCGGGGGAAACTGTTTTTT. Translation: CASSPPDLRGKLFF.